This entry lists 19 T cell receptor beta chains sequenced from one sample in a study of shared clonotypes between healthy human individuals. Data came from immunoSEQ multiplex PCR; TCRdb stores just in-frame clones and leaves some out. The sample has 1.4 million to 1.5 million clones, around 95% seen once; the top ten hold roughly 1.2%. The sequenced sample was naive CD4+ T cells sorted from blood. The sample's subset: CD45RA+ positively selected. Every receptor here comes from a man aged 25 to 40 in good health.

The J gene is TRBJ2-2, the V gene TRBV7-9; 9 bases fit TRBD2. The CDR3 length is 16 residues. V shed 7 bases, J shed 1 base, and the junction held 7 bases outside the gene matches. Germline V gene lookup returns CDR1 SEHNR and CDR2 FQNEAQ (reference sequence). The CDR3 region is CASKQRGGVNTGELFF. DNA for the CDR3: TGTGCCAGCAAGCAACGCGGGGGGGTGAACACCGGGGAGCTGTTTTTT.

This clone appeared once. This chain connects TRBV7-2 to TRBJ1-1; D gene ambiguous. Germline values: CDR1 SGHTA, CDR2 FQGNSA. The V end was cut by 2 bases, the J end by 5 bases, with 12 bases between. This CDR3 comprises 14 residues. This CDR3 reads CASSLRMGGTEAFF. As DNA, the CDR3 is TGTGCCAGCAGCTTACGAATGGGAGGAACTGAAGCTTTCTTT. The full variable domain, with the rest looked up from reference TRBV7-2 and TRBJ1-1, is GAGVSQSPSNKVTEKGKDVELRCDPISGHTALYWYRQSLGQGLEFLIYFQGNSAPDKSGLPSDRFSAERTGGSVSTLTIQRTQQEDSAVYLCASSLRMGGTEAFFGQGTRLTVV.

This sequence joins TRBV18 and TRBJ2-7; 8 positions match TRBD2. Trimming removed 4 bases from V and 4 bases from J; junction bases left unmatched: 12. CDR1 is KGHSH and CDR2 is LQKENI in the germline V gene. The CDR3 runs to 16 residues. The DNA for the CDR3 is TGTGCCAGCTCACATATAGCGGGAATCGACTTGTACGAGCAGTACTTC. Amino acid sequence: CASSHIAGIDLYEQYF.

The CDR3: CASRFSSPSTDTQYF. The CDR3 DNA reads as TGCGCCAGCCGGTTTAGCAGCCCAAGCACAGATACGCAGTATTTT. The chain couples TRBV5-1 to TRBJ2-3, with D hard to call. Per germline, CDR1 SGHRS and CDR2 YFSETQ. The V and J ends lost 7 bases and 0 bases respectively, with 15 bases between them. This CDR3 region has 15 residues. The full variable domain, rest sourced from reference TRBV5-1 and TRBJ2-3, is KAGVTQTPRYLIKTRGQQVTLSCSPISGHRSVSWYQQTPGQGLQFLFEYFSETQRNKGNFPGRFSGRQFSNSRSEMNVSTLELGDSALYLCASRFSSPSTDTQYFGPGTRLTVL.

The CDR3 here is CASSYPDRGLKYEQYF. The DNA for the CDR3 is TGTGCCAGCAGTTACCCGGACAGGGGCCTTAAATACGAGCAGTACTTC. V is TRBV6-6 and J is TRBJ2-7; 9 bases align to TRBD1. Germline V CDR1 and CDR2: MNHNY, SVGAGI (reference sequence). There are 16 residues in the CDR3. After removal of 2 bases from V and 4 bases from J, the junction contained 9 bases not matched to a gene.

V usage is TRBV29-1 and J usage is TRBJ2-7; maybe TRBD1 (7 bases). The V end lost 6 bases, the J end lost 5 bases, and 11 bases lay between the germline ends. The germline gives CDR1 SQVTM, CDR2 ANQGSEA. This CDR3 is built from 11 residues. The CDR3 region is CSVAGGNEQYF. The CDR3 DNA reads as TGCAGCGTGGCAGGGGGGAACGAGCAGTACTTC.

The rearrangement uses TRBV5-4 and TRBJ2-3, with 13 bases aligning to TRBD2. Per germline, CDR1 SGHNT and CDR2 YYREEE (reference sequence). CDR3 length: 17 amino acids. Unmatched junction bases numbered 8, after V lost 4 bases and J lost 3 bases. In DNA, the CDR3 is TGTGCCAGCAGCGCCGGGACTAGCGGGATTAGAACAGATACGCAGTATTTT. Translating it yields CASSAGTSGIRTDTQYF.

This sequence joins TRBV30 and TRBJ2-1; D is tentatively TRBD1 or TRBD2 (5 bases each). CDR1 is GTSNPN, CDR2 SVGIG, per germline (reference sequence). V lost 3 bases and J lost 4, with 19 bases in between. The CDR3 is 16 residues long. CDR3 region: CAWRRRGQGTYNEQFF. Here the CDR3 DNA reads TGTGCCTGGAGACGCCGAGGGCAGGGAACTTACAATGAGCAGTTCTTC.

The chain recombines TRBV28 with TRBJ1-1; D gene unclear. Trimming stripped 5 bases from V and 5 bases from J, with 9 bases between. The CDR3 is 12 amino acids. From germline, CDR1 is MDHEN and CDR2 SYDVKM. CDR3 residues: CASSVRKTEAFF. CDR3 sequence (DNA): TGTGCCAGCAGTGTGAGGAAGACTGAAGCTTTCTTT.

This clone has a single count. This chain connects TRBV5-1 to TRBJ2-7, with D maybe TRBD1 (6 bases). The CDR3 runs to 13 residues. Trimming pared 3 bases from V and 5 bases from J, leaving 12 bases between. The germline V gene encodes CDR1 SGHRS and CDR2 YFSETQ. CDR3 in DNA: TGCGCCAGCAGCTCGACAGGTTTCAACGAGCAGTACTTC. Its translation is CASSSTGFNEQYF.

This chain uses TRBV6-4 with TRBJ1-2; D is ambiguous. V lost 2 bases and J lost 8, with 12 bases in between. Germline CDR1 is MRHNA and CDR2 is SNTAGT. This CDR3 is built from 13 residues. CDR3 in DNA: TGTGCCAGCAGTGACCCGGGCAGACTGGGCTACACCTTC. Translated, it gives CASSDPGRLGYTF.

The chain links TRBV7-2 to TRBJ2-3; the match to TRBD2 covers 15 bases. Germline V lookup: CDR1 SGHTA, CDR2 FQGNSA. Trimming took 1 base from V and 4 from J; bases not matched to a gene: 3. This CDR3 is built from 17 residues. CDR3 protein: CASSLGRTSGRADTQYF. CDR3 sequence (DNA): TGTGCCAGCAGCTTAGGGAGGACTAGCGGGAGGGCAGATACGCAGTATTTT. Full variable domain (rest looked up from reference TRBV7-2 and TRBJ2-3): GAGVSQSPSNKVTEKGKDVELRCDPISGHTALYWYRQSLGQGLEFLIYFQGNSAPDKSGLPSDRFSAERTGGSVSTLTIQRTQQEDSAVYLCASSLGRTSGRADTQYFGPGTRLTVL.

CDR3: CASSAPRAAYEQYF. The CDR3 DNA sequence: TGTGCCAGTAGTGCACCCAGAGCAGCCTACGAGCAGTACTTC. The rearrangement uses TRBV19 and TRBJ2-7; no clear D. Trimming cost V 5 bases and J 2 bases, with 13 bases left between them. Germline loops: CDR1 LNHDA, CDR2 SQIVND (reference sequence). The CDR3 is 14 amino acids.

The rearrangement links TRBV9 to TRBJ2-3; 7 positions agree with TRBD2. With 0 bases clipped from V and 5 bases from J, the junction kept 6 bases outside the gene matches. Per the germline V gene, CDR1 is SGDLS and CDR2 is YYNGEE. The CDR3 has 15 residues. CDR3 protein: CASSVGTRSVDTQYF. CDR3 DNA sequence: TGTGCCAGCAGCGTAGGGACTAGGAGTGTAGATACGCAGTATTTT.

This rearrangement joins TRBV19 to TRBJ2-7, with TRBD2 matching 7 bases. This CDR3 is built from 15 residues. The junction had 10 bases not matched to a gene; V was cut back by 3 bases and J by 5 bases. CDR1 and CDR2 from the germline V gene are LNHDA and SQIVND (reference sequence). For the CDR3, the DNA is TGTGCCAGTAGTATTCTGGGGGAGGGCCGGGACGAGCAGTACTTC. It yields the protein CASSILGEGRDEQYF.

About this clone itself: Other DNA variants within this sample encode the same CDR3. V is TRBV19 and J is TRBJ1-1; D is unresolved. Per germline, CDR1 LNHDA and CDR2 SQIVND (reference sequence). Trimming removed 7 bases at V and 0 bases at J, with 6 bases between. The CDR3 contains 12 residues. The DNA for the CDR3 is TGTGCCAGTACTAGAGTGAACACTGAAGCTTTCTTT. Protein sequence: CASTRVNTEAFF.

This sequence joins TRBV4-1 and TRBJ2-3; D gene ambiguous. CDR1 and CDR2 from the germline V gene are MGHRA and YSYEKL. The CDR3 contains 14 residues. V lost 0 bases to trimming and J lost 8 bases, with 12 bases between them. CDR3 in DNA: TGCGCCAGCAGCCAAGATGGCCTAGGGATTACGCAGTATTTT. Translated: CASSQDGLGITQYF.

The rearrangement uses TRBV2 and TRBJ2-2; D is unresolved. The CDR3 loop spans 14 amino acids. V gave up 10 bases and J gave up 4 bases, with 16 bases separating them. Germline-derived CDR1 and CDR2 are SNHLY and FYNNEI. The CDR3 spells CATRRRTSTGELFF. CDR3 coding DNA: TGTGCCACCAGAAGGAGAACATCCACCGGGGAGCTGTTTTTT.

This clone was seen a handful of times. This same CDR3 is encoded by further DNA sequences in the sample. The chain carries TRBV6-5 and TRBJ2-7; 10 bases line up with TRBD2. Germline loops: CDR1 MNHEY, CDR2 SVGAGI. The CDR3 extends over 15 amino acids. Trimming removed 0 bases from V and 2 bases from J; junction bases left unmatched: 1. The CDR3, as DNA: TGTGCCAGCAGTTACTCCCTAGCGGGGGCCTACGAGCAGTACTTC. This translates into CASSYSLAGAYEQYF.